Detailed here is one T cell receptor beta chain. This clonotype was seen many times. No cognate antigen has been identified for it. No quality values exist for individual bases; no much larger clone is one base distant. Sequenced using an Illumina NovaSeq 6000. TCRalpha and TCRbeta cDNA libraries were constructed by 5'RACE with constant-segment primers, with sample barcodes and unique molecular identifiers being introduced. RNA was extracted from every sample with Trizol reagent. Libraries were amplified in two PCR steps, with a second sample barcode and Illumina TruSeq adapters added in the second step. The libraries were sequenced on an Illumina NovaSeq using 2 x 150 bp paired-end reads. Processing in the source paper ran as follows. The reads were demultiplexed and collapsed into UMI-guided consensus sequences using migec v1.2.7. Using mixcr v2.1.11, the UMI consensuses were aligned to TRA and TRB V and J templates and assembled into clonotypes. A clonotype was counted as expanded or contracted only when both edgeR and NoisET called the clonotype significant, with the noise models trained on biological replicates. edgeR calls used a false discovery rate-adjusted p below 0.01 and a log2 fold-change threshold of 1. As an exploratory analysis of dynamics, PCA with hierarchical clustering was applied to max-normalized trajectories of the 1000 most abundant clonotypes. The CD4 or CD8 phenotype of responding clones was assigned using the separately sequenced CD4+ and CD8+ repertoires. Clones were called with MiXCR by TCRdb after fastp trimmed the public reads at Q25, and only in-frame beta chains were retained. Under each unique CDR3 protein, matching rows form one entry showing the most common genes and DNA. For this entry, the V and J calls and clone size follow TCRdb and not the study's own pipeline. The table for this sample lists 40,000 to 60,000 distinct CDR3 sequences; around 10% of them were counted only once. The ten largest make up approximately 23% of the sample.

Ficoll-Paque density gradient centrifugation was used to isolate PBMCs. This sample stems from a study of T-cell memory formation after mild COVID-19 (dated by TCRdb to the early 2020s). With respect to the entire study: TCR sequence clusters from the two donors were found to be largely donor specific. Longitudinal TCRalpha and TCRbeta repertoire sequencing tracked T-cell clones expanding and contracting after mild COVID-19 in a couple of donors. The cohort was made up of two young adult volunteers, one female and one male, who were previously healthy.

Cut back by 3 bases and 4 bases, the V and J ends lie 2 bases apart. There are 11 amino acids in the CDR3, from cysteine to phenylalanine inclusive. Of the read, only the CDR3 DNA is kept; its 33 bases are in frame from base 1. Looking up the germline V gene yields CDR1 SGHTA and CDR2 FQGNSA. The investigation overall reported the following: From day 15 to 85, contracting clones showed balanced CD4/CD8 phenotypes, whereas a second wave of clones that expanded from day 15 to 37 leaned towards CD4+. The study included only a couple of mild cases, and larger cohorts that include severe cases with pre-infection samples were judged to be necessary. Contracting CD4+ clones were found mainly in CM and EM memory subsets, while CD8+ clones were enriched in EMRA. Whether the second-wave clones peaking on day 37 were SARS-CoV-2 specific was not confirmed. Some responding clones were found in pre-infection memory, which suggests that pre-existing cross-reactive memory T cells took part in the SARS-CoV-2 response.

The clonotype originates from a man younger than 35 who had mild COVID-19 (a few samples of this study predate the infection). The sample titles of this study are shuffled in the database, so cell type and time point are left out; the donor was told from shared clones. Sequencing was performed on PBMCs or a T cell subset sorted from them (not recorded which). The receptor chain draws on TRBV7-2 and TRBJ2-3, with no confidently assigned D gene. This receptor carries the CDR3 CASSFSDTQYF. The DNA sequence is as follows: TGTGCCAGCAGCTTTTCAGATACGCAGTATTTT.